This passage covers 7 T cell receptor beta chains from one sample sequenced in a study of blood T cell repertoires in COVID-19. The assay was immunoSEQ multiplex PCR, and TCRdb's table has in-frame clones only and misses some. Of 300,000 to 350,000 clones listed, just over 85% were seen once; the top ten hold approximately 4.4%. The material sequenced was PBMCs or T cells enriched from blood (not recorded which). The receptors come from a woman aged 40 to 55 with acute COVID-19.

The chain couples TRBV27 to TRBJ1-4; TRBD1 agrees at 7 bases. The CDR3 spans 15 residues. CDR1 is MNHEY and CDR2 is SMNVEV in the germline V gene (reference sequence). The trim removed 1 base at V and 5 bases at J, leaving 4 bases unmatched. CDR3 residues: CASSLWGTVNEKLFF. The CDR3 DNA follows: TGTGCCAGCAGTTTATGGGGGACAGTAAATGAAAAACTGTTTTTT.

The V gene is TRBV6-5, the J gene TRBJ2-5; a possible D gene is TRBD1 (5 bases). The germline V gene has CDR1 MNHEY and CDR2 SVGAGI. Trimming shortened V by 2 bases and J by 5 bases, and 15 bases separated the two germline ends. The CDR3 has 15 amino acids. Written as DNA, the CDR3 is TGTGCCAGCAGTTACGATTTCGGACATATGGAGACCCAGTACTTC. The encoded protein is CASSYDFGHMETQYF.

The rearrangement uses TRBV5-6 and TRBJ1-2; D gene unclear. The CDR3 has 14 residues. Deletions cut 2 bases from V and 7 bases from J, with 15 bases between. Germline-derived CDR1 and CDR2 are SGHDT and YYEEEE. CDR3 amino acids: CASSFSSVMGGYTF. Written as DNA, the CDR3 is TGTGCCAGCAGCTTTTCGAGCGTGATGGGTGGCTACACCTTC.

This clone was counted once. The chain couples TRBV7-9 to TRBJ1-1; 7 bases agree with TRBD1. V shed 4 bases and J 1 base; nucleotides not matched to a gene: 9. This CDR3 has 16 residues. Germline values: CDR1 SEHNR, CDR2 FQNEAQ (reference sequence). The CDR3 DNA sequence: TGTGCCAGCAGCTCAAGTGTGACAGGGTGGAACACTGAAGCTTTCTTT. Translating gives CASSSSVTGWNTEAFF.

The V and J genes are TRBV5-1 and TRBJ1-2, with 9 bases fitting TRBD1. V dropped 0 bases and J dropped 4; count of bases not matched to a gene: 10. Germline V gene sequence: CDR1 SGHRS, CDR2 YFSETQ. This CDR3 is built from 17 residues. CDR3 bases: TGCGCCAGCAGCTTGGCCCGGACAGGGGCCCGGACCTATGGCTACACCTTC. This sequence encodes CASSLARTGARTYGYTF.

The V gene is TRBV2, the J gene TRBJ2-7; TRBD2 matches 8 bases. In germline, CDR1 is SNHLY, CDR2 FYNNEI. The CDR3 extends over 16 amino acids. After removal of 1 base from V and 9 bases from J, the junction contained 14 bases not matched to a gene. As DNA, the CDR3 is TGTGCCAGCAGTGAAGATGTTAGCGGGAATCCCCTCGGGCAGTACTTC. Its translation: CASSEDVSGNPLGQYF.

The chain employs TRBV11-2 and TRBJ2-7, with TRBD2 matching over 8 bases. Germline CDR1 reads SGHAT; CDR2 reads FQNNGV. V lost 1 base and J lost 2; bases outside the gene matches: 13. This CDR3 has 18 residues. CDR3 in amino acids: CASSLVPYSGALAYEQYF. The CDR3 DNA reads TGTGCCAGCAGCTTAGTCCCCTATAGCGGGGCCCTTGCCTACGAGCAGTACTTC.